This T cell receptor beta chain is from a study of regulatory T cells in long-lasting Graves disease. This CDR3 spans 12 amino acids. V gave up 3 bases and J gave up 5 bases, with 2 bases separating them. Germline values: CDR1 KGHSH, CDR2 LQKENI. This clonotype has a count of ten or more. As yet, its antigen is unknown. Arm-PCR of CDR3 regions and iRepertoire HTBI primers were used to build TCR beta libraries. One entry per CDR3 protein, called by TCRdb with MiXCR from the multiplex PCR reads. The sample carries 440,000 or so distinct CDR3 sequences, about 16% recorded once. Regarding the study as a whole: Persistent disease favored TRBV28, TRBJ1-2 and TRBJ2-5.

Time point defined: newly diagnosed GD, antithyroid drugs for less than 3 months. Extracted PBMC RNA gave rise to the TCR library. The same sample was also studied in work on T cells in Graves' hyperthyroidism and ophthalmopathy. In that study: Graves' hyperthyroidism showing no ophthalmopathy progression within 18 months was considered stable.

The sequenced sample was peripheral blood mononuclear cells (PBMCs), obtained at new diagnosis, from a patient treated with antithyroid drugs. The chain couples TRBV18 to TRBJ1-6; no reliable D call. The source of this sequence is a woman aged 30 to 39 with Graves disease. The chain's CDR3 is CASSPDNSPLHF. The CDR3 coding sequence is TGTGCCAGCTCACCCGATAATTCACCCCTCCACTTT.